This entry lists 20 T cell receptor beta chains sequenced from one sample in a study of OX40 agonist ivuxolimab in advanced cancers. The repertoire was sequenced with immunoSEQ multiplex PCR; TCRdb's copy has only in-frame clones and lacks some. The table lists around 69,000 clones, 80% to 90% of them singletons, with roughly 2.9% in the top ten. Sequencing used CD4+ or CD8+ T cells sorted from blood, obtained in a trial of the OX40 agonist ivuxolimab. All receptors come from an adult with an advanced solid tumor such as melanoma, head and neck, liver or kidney cancer.

The chain links TRBV19 to TRBJ2-5; unclear D gene. This CDR3 is 13 amino acids long. The germline V and J ends were trimmed by 5 bases and 0 bases, with 7 bases remaining between them. From germline, CDR1 is LNHDA and CDR2 SQIVND (reference sequence). The CDR3 protein is CASSSDNQETQYF. The CDR3 DNA reads as TGTGCCAGTAGTTCCGACAACCAAGAGACCCAGTACTTC.

The rearrangement uses TRBV19 and TRBJ2-1; D is possibly TRBD2 (5 bases). CDR3 length: 16 residues. Germline-derived CDR1 and CDR2 are LNHDA and SQIVND (reference sequence). Trimming cost V 4 bases and J 0 bases, with 13 bases left between them. The chain's CDR3 is CASSKLSANSYNEQFF. The CDR3 nucleotides read TGTGCCAGTAGTAAGCTTAGCGCGAACTCCTACAATGAGCAGTTCTTC.

The chain couples TRBV6-5 to TRBJ2-2, with TRBD1 matching over 7 bases. Germline CDR1 and CDR2: MNHEY and SVGAGI. The junction had 6 bases not matched to a gene; V was cut back by 6 bases and J by 2 bases. CDR3 length: 15 residues. CDR3 sequence (DNA): TGTGCCAGCAGGAGGGGGCTACTTAACACCGGGGAGCTGTTTTTT. It is translated as CASRRGLLNTGELFF.

This clone appeared a single time. This chain connects TRBV7-2 to TRBJ2-1; D not certain. V was trimmed by 7 bases and J by 8 bases, leaving 18 bases between them. The CDR3 extends over 14 amino acids. Germline V gives CDR1 SGHTA, CDR2 FQGNSA. Written as DNA, the CDR3 is TGTGCCAGCAACTACGGGCGCAGGTGGGATGAGCAGTTCTTC. It yields the protein CASNYGRRWDEQFF.

J is TRBJ1-4 and V is TRBV18, with 7 bases identical to TRBD1. Germline assignment: CDR1 KGHSH and CDR2 LQKENI. With 6 bases clipped from V and 5 bases from J, the junction kept 3 bases outside the gene matches. CDR3 size: 13 residues. The CDR3 sequence is CASSPDRNEKLFF. CDR3 bases: TGTGCCAGCTCCCCGGACAGGAATGAAAAACTGTTTTTT.

This clone was picked up one time. The V and J genes are TRBV11-3 and TRBJ2-5; 10 bases are shared with TRBD2. Unmatched junction bases numbered 9, after V lost 1 base and J lost 4 bases. Germline V gene data show CDR1 as SGHNT and CDR2 as YENEEA. The CDR3 is 17 residues long. This CDR3 reads CASSLGAGGIIGETQYF. Written as DNA, the CDR3 is TGTGCCAGCAGCTTAGGAGCGGGAGGGATCATTGGAGAGACCCAGTACTTC.

The chain carries TRBV2 and TRBJ1-2; D remains ambiguous. There are 13 residues in the CDR3. Germline values: CDR1 SNHLY, CDR2 FYNNEI. With 1 base removed from V and 4 bases from J, the gap between germline ends came to 7 bases. CDR3 DNA: TGTGCCAGCAGTGAAGGGAGTTTCTATGGCTACACCTTC. Amino acids: CASSEGSFYGYTF.

The chain combines TRBV7-3 with TRBJ2-1; a weak D match, TRBD2 (5 bases). V was pared by 5 bases and J by 3 bases, with 20 bases between. The CDR3 runs to 17 residues. Germline V lookup: CDR1 SGHTA, CDR2 FQGTGA. CDR3 DNA sequence: TGTGCCAGCAGCCGCCTGCTTGGGAGAGAGGTCTACAATGAGCAGTTCTTC. It specifies CASSRLLGREVYNEQFF.

The chain links TRBV6-1 to TRBJ1-1; D is perhaps TRBD1 (6 bases). This CDR3 is built from 13 residues. V gave up 6 bases and J gave up 6 bases, with 14 bases separating them. Germline CDR1 reads MNHNS; CDR2 reads SASEGT. CDR3 protein: CASRTGGIPEAFF. The CDR3 nucleotides read TGTGCCAGCAGGACAGGTGGGATTCCTGAAGCTTTCTTT.

V is TRBV18 and J is TRBJ1-5; 9 positions match TRBD1. V shed 4 bases and J 0 bases; nucleotides not matched to a gene: 19. The CDR3 has 21 residues. In germline, CDR1 is KGHSH, CDR2 LQKENI. The CDR3 protein is CASSRSSHGDRAVYSNQPQHF. CDR3 DNA: TGTGCCAGCTCACGGTCCTCCCACGGGGACAGGGCGGTTTATAGCAATCAGCCCCAGCATTTT.

The chain joins TRBV6-5 to TRBJ2-1; perhaps TRBD1 as D (6 bases). From germline, CDR1 is MNHEY and CDR2 SVGAGI. The CDR3 spans 15 residues. V was clipped by 4 bases and J by 0 bases, with 10 bases between them. In DNA form, the CDR3 reads TGTGCCAGCAGTTCTACAGGGAGCTCCTACAATGAGCAGTTCTTC. Protein: CASSSTGSSYNEQFF.

This chain connects TRBV6-1 to TRBJ1-1, with D hard to call. CDR1 and CDR2 from the germline V gene are MNHNS and SASEGT. This CDR3 spans 12 amino acids. The germline V and J ends were trimmed by 3 bases and 1 base, with 3 bases remaining between them. The CDR3 DNA follows: TGTGCCAGCAGTGAGCGGAACACTGAAGCTTTCTTT. It translates to CASSERNTEAFF.

The V call is TRBV30, the J call TRBJ1-5; 7 bases line up with TRBD1. CDR1 is GTSNPN and CDR2 is SVGIG in the germline V gene (reference sequence). The CDR3 runs to 13 residues. V dropped 5 bases and J dropped 4; count of bases not matched to a gene: 5. The CDR3, as DNA: TGTGCCTGGGCGACAGGGCTGAATCAGCCCCAGCATTTT. Amino acid sequence: CAWATGLNQPQHF.

The V and J genes are TRBV9 and TRBJ2-3, with 10 bases that match TRBD2. CDR3 length: 16 residues. Germline loops: CDR1 SGDLS, CDR2 YYNGEE. The V segment lost 2 bases and the J segment 0 bases; nucleotides outside the gene matches: 3. Here the CDR3 reads CASSVLAGESTDTQYF. CDR3 DNA: TGTGCCAGCAGCGTTCTAGCGGGGGAAAGCACAGATACGCAGTATTTT.

This clone was detected once. The chain recombines TRBV30 with TRBJ2-7, with 11 bases identical to TRBD1. The junction had 1 base not matched to a gene; V was cut back by 0 bases and J by 0 bases. This CDR3 contains 15 residues. The germline CDR1 and CDR2 sequences are GTSNPN and SVGIG (reference sequence). CDR3 sequence (DNA): TGTGCCTGGAGTGTAGGGACAGGGGGCTCCTACGAGCAGTACTTC. This translates into CAWSVGTGGSYEQYF.

The gene calls are TRBV18 and TRBJ1-6, with TRBD1 matching over 7 bases. Germline V gene data show CDR1 as KGHSH and CDR2 as LQKENI. The trim removed 1 base at V and 5 bases at J, leaving 5 bases unmatched. The CDR3 sequence is 16 residues long. CDR3 loop: CASSPRDSKNNSPLHF. The CDR3 nucleotides are TGTGCCAGCTCACCACGGGACAGCAAAAATAATTCACCCCTCCACTTT.

V and J are TRBV2 and TRBJ2-5; 9 bases agree with TRBD2. Losses at the gene ends were 3 bases for V and 1 base for J; bases not matched to a gene: 3. Per germline, CDR1 SNHLY and CDR2 FYNNEI. The CDR3 is 15 amino acids. CDR3 protein: CASSDQTSGQETQYF. DNA for the CDR3: TGTGCCAGCAGTGACCAGACTAGCGGCCAAGAGACCCAGTACTTC.

The CDR3 bases are TGCGCCAGCAGCTTGGCCGGGGCTAGCGGTTACAATGAGCAGTTCTTC. This sequence encodes CASSLAGASGYNEQFF. V usage is TRBV5-1 and J usage is TRBJ2-1, with 7 bases matching TRBD2. V shed 0 bases, J shed 4 bases, and the junction held 7 bases outside the gene matches. Germline CDR1 and CDR2: SGHRS and YFSETQ. This CDR3 contains 16 residues.

The V call is TRBV7-3, the J call TRBJ2-7; TRBD1 matches 9 bases. The germline gives CDR1 SGHTA, CDR2 FQGTGA. The CDR3 sequence is 13 residues long. The ends lost 5 bases at V and 7 bases at J; junction bases unmatched: 6. This chain's CDR3 is CASSTHRGREQYF. The DNA of the CDR3 is TGTGCCAGCAGCACACACAGGGGGCGGGAGCAGTACTTC.

The V gene is TRBV28, the J gene TRBJ2-5; D uncertain. The germline gives CDR1 MDHEN, CDR2 SYDVKM. The germline V and J ends were trimmed by 9 bases and 5 bases, with 7 bases remaining between them. This CDR3 has 10 amino acids. The CDR3 DNA reads TGTGCCAGTGGCAGGGAGACCCAGTACTTC. Translating gives CASGRETQYF.